This T cell receptor beta chain was found in a study of blood T cell repertoires in COVID-19 (dated by TCRdb to 2018 to 2021). Looking at the study overall: Samples from collaborators originated in the United States, Italy and Spain and spanned both the acute and convalescent phases of COVID-19. The material from the prospective study consisted of cDNA or gDNA derived from T cells, B-cell-depleted T cells, or PBMCs. Deeply sampled blood TCRbeta repertoires from subjects exposed to, actively infected with, or recovered from COVID-19 were included in the dataset. The repertoires were released in a freely available public database intended as a resource for research on the immune response to SARS-CoV-2. The samples were drawn from two sources: the first 160 participants of the ongoing ImmuneRACE study, and some 1,300 subjects contributed by 6 global collaborators. Nearly every sample came with metadata listing a de-identified subject ID, COVID-19 status, age in years and sex. Where HLA class I and class II types were available, the types were taken from metadata supplied by the sample provider, not from assay-based typing. Overall results and qualifications from the work: Clinical and demographic metadata were provided uncurated, with the amount varying by source and participant.

Trimming removed 6 bases from V and 0 bases from J; the gene matches leave 6 bases unexplained. Including the terminal cysteine and phenylalanine, the CDR3 comprises 16 residues. The sequence is cut down to CDR3 DNA, 48 bases in frame from base 1. Looking up the germline V gene yields CDR1 KGHSH and CDR2 LQKENI. Each collaborating institution followed its own protocols to collect whole blood in K2EDTA tubes. For TCRbeta analysis, collaborators shipped samples as frozen whole blood, isolated PBMCs, or DNA extracted from either of those sample types. TCRbeta CDR3 regions were amplified from genomic DNA using the immunoSEQ Assay, a bias-controlled multiplex PCR. From the authors' description of their analysis: Within the assay, amplification of reference gene primers was used to estimate how many nucleated cells each sample contained. To quantify the absolute abundance of each unique TCRbeta CDR3 rearrangement, sequence reads were collapsed and filtered. Productive Simpson clonality was computed per sample as the square root of Simpson's diversity index over productive rearrangements. TCRdb obtained this table from immuneACCESS and retained in-frame rearrangements with V and J assigned. These tables miss some clones; where compared with another copy, unresolved V genes account for less than half of the shortfall, and the remainder is unexplained. The V and J calls and clone size are taken from that table; D and trimming were inferred from the DNA. Recorded for this sample are about 80,000 clones; 82% of them occurred a single time. The top ten clonotypes cover around a quarter of the sample.

Note on this clone: No cognate antigen has been identified for it. The record has no base qualities; no much larger clone is one base away.

The TCR was taken from a human donor in a cohort sampled during active COVID-19. Source material: peripheral blood. The V and J genes are TRBV18 and TRBJ2-2, with 8 middle bases fitting TRBD1. The DNA is as follows: TGTGCCAGCTCCCGGGACAGGCATGCGAACACCGGGGAGCTGTTTTTT. It is translated as CASSRDRHANTGELFF. Supplemented by the reference TRBV18 and TRBJ2-2 proteins around the CDR3, the complete variable domain is NAGVMQNPRHLVRRRGQEARLRCSPMKGHSHVYWYRQLPEEGLKFMVYLQKENIIDESGMPKERFSAEFPKEGPSILRIQQVVRGDSAAYFCASSRDRHANTGELFFGEGSRLTVL.